This T cell receptor beta chain comes out of a study of CD8 T cells in ankylosing spondylitis. The CDR3 loop spans 13 amino acids. The germline V gene has CDR1 MNHNY and CDR2 SVGAGI (reference sequence). Between the trimmed V and J ends, which lost 7 bases and 4 bases, there was a span of 11 bases. With molecular barcodes, quantitative 5'-RACE was used to make the TCR beta libraries. One entry per CDR3 protein results from TCRdb running MiXCR on the 5' RACE reads. The table shows about 130,000 distinct CDR3 sequences, with around 6.6% occurring only once. Only a few counts were recorded for this clonotype. Its antigen is currently unknown. Overall study results and limits: Typical of ankylosing spondylitis blood, it appeared, was a TCR beta motif of under 10 highly homologous variants. Disease-associated clones were CD8+ and fairly uncommon in peripheral blood. Reportedly, significant enrichment of disease-linked clones occurred in matched ankylosing spondylitis synovial fluid.

The chain recombines TRBV6-6 with TRBJ1-5, with D tentatively TRBD1 (5 bases). This receptor was identified in a female donor with ankylosing spondylitis or in good health (not recorded which). The sequenced sample was blood, either unsorted or a sorted T cell fraction (not recorded which). DNA for the CDR3: TGTGCCAGCACCCCTGGGGCTAATCAGCCCCAGCATTTT. The encoded protein is CASTPGANQPQHF.